The entry below describes one T cell receptor (beta chain). This table comes from immunoSEQ multiplex PCR, and its TCRdb copy is limited to in-frame clones, with some not included. Of around 130,000 clones detected, roughly 90% appear once; the ten largest clones hold about 1.1%. The sample belongs to a study of T cell responses to AZD1222 COVID-19 vaccine. CDR3 size: 16 residues. CDR1 is LGHNA and CDR2 is YNFKEQ in the germline V gene. Losses at the gene ends were 2 bases for V and 7 bases for J; bases not matched to a gene: 11. The source material was peripheral blood, sampled 28 days after the second AZD1222 dose. The receptor comes from an adult who received the AZD1222 COVID-19 vaccine. The chain is built from TRBV4-2 and TRBJ2-4; 7 bases map to TRBD2. The CDR3, as DNA: TGTGCCAGCAGCCAAAGAGGGTGGCGGGGGAGGAACATTCAGTACTTC. Its translation: CASSQRGWRGRNIQYF.